This T cell receptor beta chain comes out of a study of T cells in Graves' hyperthyroidism and ophthalmopathy. Looking at the study overall: At initial diagnosis, before any treatment had begun, peripheral blood was obtained.

The V gene's germline CDR1 is SQVTM and CDR2 ANQGSEA. V lost 7 bases to trimming and J lost 0 bases, with 12 bases between them. There are 13 residues in the CDR3. This clonotype was found many times. Amplification of TCR beta CDR3 regions was performed using RNA transcripts as template. A set of HTBI primers served as the primers for a first-round RT-PCR of the TCR CDR3. TCRdb recomputed calls from the multiplex PCR reads with MiXCR, one row per CDR3 protein. The data show about 300,000 distinct CDR3 sequences, about 13% seen once. The chain combines TRBV29-1 with TRBJ1-1, with D unclear. The sample comprised blood. This TCR came from a woman aged 40 to 50 with Graves' hyperthyroidism. In DNA form, the CDR3 reads TGCAGCGCTATGGGAGTCATGAACACTGAAGCTTTCTTT. Protein sequence: CSAMGVMNTEAFF.